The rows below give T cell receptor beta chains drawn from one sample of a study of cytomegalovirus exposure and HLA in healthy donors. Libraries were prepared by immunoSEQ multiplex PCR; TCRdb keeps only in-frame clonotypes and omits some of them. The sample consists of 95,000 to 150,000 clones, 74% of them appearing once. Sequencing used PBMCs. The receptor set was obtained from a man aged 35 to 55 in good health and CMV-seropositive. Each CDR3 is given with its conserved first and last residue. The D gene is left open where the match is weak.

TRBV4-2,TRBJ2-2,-,CASSQTGSTGELFF
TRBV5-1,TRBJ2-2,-,CASSSRLNTGELFF
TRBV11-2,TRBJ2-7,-,CASSLAAGVRYEQYF
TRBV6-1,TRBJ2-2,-,CASETALDTGELFF
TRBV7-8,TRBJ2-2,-,CASSLATASAYFTGELFF
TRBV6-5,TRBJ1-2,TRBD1,CASSTLPGQGYGYTF
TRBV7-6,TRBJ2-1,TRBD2,CASSLAREAGGSSSYNEQFF
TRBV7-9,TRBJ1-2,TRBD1,CASSQGAVGYTF
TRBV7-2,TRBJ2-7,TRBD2,CASSLGVGRTYEQYF
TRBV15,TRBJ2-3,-,CATQAGGTDTQYF
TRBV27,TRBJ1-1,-,CASSLSDGETEAFF
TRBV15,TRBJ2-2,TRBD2,CATSRDFLGLGAGELFF
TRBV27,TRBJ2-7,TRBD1,CASRDRTYEQYF
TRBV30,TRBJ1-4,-,CAWAGNFATNEKLFF
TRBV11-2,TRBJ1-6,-,CASSLGSSGRFNSPLHF
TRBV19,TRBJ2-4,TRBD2,CASSIRPPTSDLAKNIQYF
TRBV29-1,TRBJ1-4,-,CSVAVGQINEKLFF
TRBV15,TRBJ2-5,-,CATSREEGARETQYF
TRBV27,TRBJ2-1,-,CASSLGGLDNEQFF
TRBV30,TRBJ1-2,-,CAWSVEGGLYGYTF
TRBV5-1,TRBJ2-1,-,CASSLDQGNEQFF
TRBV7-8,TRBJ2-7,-,CASSTLGGGEGYEQYF
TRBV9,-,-,CASSVEEGPNEQYF
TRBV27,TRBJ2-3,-,CASRASTDTQYF
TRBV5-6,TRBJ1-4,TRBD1,CASSLGMPTGSEKLFF
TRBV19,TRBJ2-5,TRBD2,CASSPELGQRGEETQYF
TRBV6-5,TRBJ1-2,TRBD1,CASSPGQNYGYTF
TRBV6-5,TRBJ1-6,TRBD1,CASSYTQGARSPLHF
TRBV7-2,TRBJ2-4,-,CASSLQGLGENIQYF
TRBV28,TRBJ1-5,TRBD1,CASSRNTGGAYSNQPQHF
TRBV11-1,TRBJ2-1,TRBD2,CASSQISGGGDSNEQFF
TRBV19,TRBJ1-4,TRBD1,CASRAGQATNEKLFF
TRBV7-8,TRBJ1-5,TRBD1,CASSPPGQFNQPQHF
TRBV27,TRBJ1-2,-,CASSLSGTRELGYTF
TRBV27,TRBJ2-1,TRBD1,CASSPGQVNSYNEQFF
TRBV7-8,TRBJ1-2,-,CASSPSRGSDYGYTF
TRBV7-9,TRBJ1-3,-,CASSLAPPGVGGNTIYF
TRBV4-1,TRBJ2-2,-,CASSQDPGESGELFF
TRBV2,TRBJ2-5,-,CASRGSEETQYF
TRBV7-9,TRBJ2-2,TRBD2,CASSTTSGRNGELFF
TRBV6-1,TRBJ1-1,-,CASSGGDSNTEAFF
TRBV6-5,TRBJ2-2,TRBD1,CASSLDRGAGELFF
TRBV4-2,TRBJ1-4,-,CASSQDWLQGMNEKLFF
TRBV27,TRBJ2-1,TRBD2,CASSLYGLAGESYNEQFF
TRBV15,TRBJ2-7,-,CATSRERGSGSSYEQYF
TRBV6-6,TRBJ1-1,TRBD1,CASSTQGANTEAFF
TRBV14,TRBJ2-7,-,CASSQEGSGLGSGEQYF
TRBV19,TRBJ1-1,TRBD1,CASSIAPGQGNTEAFF
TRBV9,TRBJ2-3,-,CASSVGAGGGPDTQYF